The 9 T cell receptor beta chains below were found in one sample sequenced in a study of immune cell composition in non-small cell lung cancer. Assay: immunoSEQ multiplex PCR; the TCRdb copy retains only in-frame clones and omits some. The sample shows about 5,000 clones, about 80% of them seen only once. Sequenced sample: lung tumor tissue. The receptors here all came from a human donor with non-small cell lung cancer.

The CDR3 protein is CASSPSGGSSYEQYF. The CDR3 nucleotides are TGTGCCAGCAGCCCGAGCGGGGGGAGCTCCTACGAGCAGTACTTC. The rearrangement joins TRBV7-3 to TRBJ2-7, with TRBD2 matching over 9 bases. With V trimmed by 5 bases and J by 0 bases, 5 bases remained unmatched. This CDR3 is 15 amino acids long. CDR1 is SGHTA, CDR2 FQGTGA, per germline.

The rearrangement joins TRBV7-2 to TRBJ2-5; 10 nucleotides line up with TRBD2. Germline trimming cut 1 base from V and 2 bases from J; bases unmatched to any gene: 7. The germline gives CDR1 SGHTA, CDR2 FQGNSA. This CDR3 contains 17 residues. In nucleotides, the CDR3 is TGTGCCAGCAGCTTAGGAGCTAGCGGGGGCCAACAAGAGACCCAGTACTTC. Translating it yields CASSLGASGGQQETQYF. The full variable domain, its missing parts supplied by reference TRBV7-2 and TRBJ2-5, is GAGVSQSPSNKVTEKGKDVELRCDPISGHTALYWYRQSLGQGLEFLIYFQGNSAPDKSGLPSDRFSAERTGGSVSTLTIQRTQQEDSAVYLCASSLGASGGQQETQYFGPGTRLLVL.

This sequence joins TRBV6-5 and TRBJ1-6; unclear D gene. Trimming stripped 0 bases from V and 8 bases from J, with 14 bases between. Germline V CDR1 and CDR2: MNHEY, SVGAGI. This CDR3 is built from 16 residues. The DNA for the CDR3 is TGTGCCAGCAGTTACTCATGGGATCTTGGGGATTCACCCCTCCACTTT. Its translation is CASSYSWDLGDSPLHF.

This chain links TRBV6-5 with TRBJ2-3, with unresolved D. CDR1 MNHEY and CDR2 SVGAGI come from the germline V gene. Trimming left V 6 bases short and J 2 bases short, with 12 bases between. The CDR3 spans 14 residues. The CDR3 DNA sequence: TGTGCCAGCAGGCGGATGGGGTTCACAGATACGCAGTATTTT. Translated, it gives CASRRMGFTDTQYF.

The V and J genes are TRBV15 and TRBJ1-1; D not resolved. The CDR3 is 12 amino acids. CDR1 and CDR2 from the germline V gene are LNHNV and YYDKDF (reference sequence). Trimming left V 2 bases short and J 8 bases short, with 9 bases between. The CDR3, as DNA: TGTGCCACCAGCAGACCGGACGTAGAAGCTTTCTTT. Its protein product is CATSRPDVEAFF. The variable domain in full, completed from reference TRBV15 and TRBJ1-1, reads DAMVIQNPRYQVTQFGKPVTLSCSQTLNHNVMYWYQQKSSQAPKLLFHYYDKDFNNEADTPDNFQSRRPNTSFCFLDIRSPGLGDTAMYLCATSRPDVEAFFGQGTRLTVV.

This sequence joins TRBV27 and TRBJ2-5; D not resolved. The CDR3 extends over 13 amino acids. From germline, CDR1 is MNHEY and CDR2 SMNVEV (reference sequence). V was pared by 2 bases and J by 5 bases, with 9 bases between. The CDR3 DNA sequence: TGTGCCAGCAGTTTAAGGACGGAGGAGACCCAGTACTTC. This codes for CASSLRTEETQYF.

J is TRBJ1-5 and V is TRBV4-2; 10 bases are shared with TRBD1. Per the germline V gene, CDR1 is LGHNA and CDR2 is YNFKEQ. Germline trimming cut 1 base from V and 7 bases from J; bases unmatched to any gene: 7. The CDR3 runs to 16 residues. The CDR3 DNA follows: TGTGCCAGCAGCCAAGCGCGACAGGGGGCTAACCAGCCCCAGCATTTT. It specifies CASSQARQGANQPQHF.

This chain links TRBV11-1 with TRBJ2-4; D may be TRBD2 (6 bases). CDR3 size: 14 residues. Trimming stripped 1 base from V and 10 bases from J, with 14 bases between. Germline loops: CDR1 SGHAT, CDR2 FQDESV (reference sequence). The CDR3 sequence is CASSLERRGGIQYF. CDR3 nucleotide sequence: TGTGCCAGCAGCTTAGAGAGGAGGGGCGGAATTCAGTACTTC.

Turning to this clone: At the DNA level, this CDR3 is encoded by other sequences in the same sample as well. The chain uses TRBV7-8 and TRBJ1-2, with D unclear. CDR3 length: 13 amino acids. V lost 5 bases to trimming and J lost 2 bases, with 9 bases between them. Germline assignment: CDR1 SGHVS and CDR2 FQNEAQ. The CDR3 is CASSLGGNYGYTF. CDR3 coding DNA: TGTGCCAGCAGCCTGGGAGGGAACTATGGCTACACCTTC.